These T cell receptor beta chains were read from a single sample in a study of T-cell reconstitution after alpha-beta-depleted transplantation in children. TCRdb re-called the PCR reads through MiXCR, storing one row per CDR3 protein. The sample includes around 340,000 distinct CDR3 sequences, roughly 14% of them seen just once. This material consisted of PBMCs, taken from the stem cell graft. All receptors derive from a human donor who donated a stem cell graft to a child with Fanconi anemia. Each CDR3 is given with its conserved first and last residue. The D gene is left open where the match is weak. The size entry is marked missing in some rows and otherwise reads once, few, many or a size class.

TRBV7-8	NA	many	TRBJ2-2	CASSREEELFF	TGTGCCAGCAGTCGGGAAGAGGAGCTGTTTTTT
TRBV14	NA	NA	TRBJ1-1	CASSPTPGSTEAFF	TGTGCCAGCAGTCCTACCCCAGGGAGTACCGAAGCTTTCTTT
TRBV5-5	NA	many	TRBJ2-3	CASSLGTSTDTQYF	TGTGCCAGCAGCCTGGGAACTAGCACAGATACGCAGTATTTT
TRBV4-3	NA	many	TRBJ1-3	CASSQDDSYIGNTIYF	TGCGCCAGCAGCCAAGATGACAGTTATATTGGAAACACCATATATTTT
TRBV2	NA	few	TRBJ2-7	CASSDPPPYEQYF	TGTGCCAGCAGTGATCCGCCCCCTTACGAGCAGTACTTC
TRBV25-1	NA	few	TRBJ1-2	CASSEADNYGYTF	TGTGCCAGCAGTGAAGCGGACAACTATGGCTACACCTTC
TRBV29-1	TRBD1	NA	TRBJ2-7	CSVAGQGSSYEQYF	TGCAGCGTCGCGGGACAGGGGAGTTCCTACGAGCAGTACTTC
TRBV5-1	NA	NA	TRBJ2-5	CASSLFSAGEETQYF	TGCGCCAGCAGCTTGTTTTCGGCTGGGGAAGAGACCCAGTACTTC
TRBV7-9	TRBD1	NA	TRBJ1-1	CASSQDRGPVTTEAFF	TGTGCCAGCAGCCAGGACAGGGGGCCCGTCACGACTGAAGCTTTCTTT
TRBV5-1	NA	few	TRBJ1-5	CASSLSGVDQPQHF	TGCGCCAGCAGCTTGTCAGGGGTGGATCAGCCCCAGCATTTT
TRBV5-1	NA	NA	TRBJ1-1	CASSLAVRTTEAFF	TGCGCCAGCAGCTTGGCAGTCAGAACCACTGAAGCTTTCTTT
TRBV5-6	NA	NA	TRBJ2-2	CARGRELASGELFF	TGTGCCAGGGGCCGCGAGTTAGCCTCCGGGGAGCTGTTTTTT
TRBV7-6	TRBD1	few	TRBJ2-6	CASSQGQIVHSGANVLTF	TGTGCCAGCAGCCAGGGACAGATAGTTCACTCTGGGGCCAACGTCCTGACTTTC
TRBV4-2	TRBD2	many	TRBJ2-3	CASSPLSSGGPTDTQYF	TGTGCCAGCAGCCCCCTAAGCAGCGGGGGCCCCACAGATACGCAGTATTTT
TRBV12-3/TRBV12-4	TRBD1	few	TRBJ1-1	CASSFLRGQDPNTEAFF	TGTGCCAGCAGTTTTCTTAGGGGACAGGACCCCAACACTGAAGCTTTCTTT
TRBV12-3/TRBV12-4	NA	few	TRBJ2-3	CASTVADTQYF	TGTGCCAGCACCGTCGCGGATACGCAGTATTTT
TRBV7-6	TRBD1	many	TRBJ2-7	CASSSGTDGYEQYF	TGTGCCAGCAGCTCCGGGACAGACGGGTACGAGCAGTACTTC
TRBV27	NA	few	TRBJ2-7	CASSSDTYEQYF	TGTGCCAGCAGTAGCGACACCTACGAGCAGTACTTC
TRBV9	NA	few	TRBJ1-2	CASSQTPREEGYTF	TGTGCCAGCAGCCAGACCCCTCGGGAGGAGGGCTACACCTTC
TRBV7-9	TRBD1	few	TRBJ1-1	CASSYLTGEAFF	TGTGCCAGCAGCTATTTGACAGGGGAGGCTTTCTTT
TRBV18	NA	NA	TRBJ2-7	CASSPLSGLYEQYF	TGTGCCAGCTCACCCTTATCGGGTCTTTACGAGCAGTACTTC
TRBV6-1	TRBD1	few	TRBJ1-1	CASSTTGQGASGAFF	TGTGCCAGCAGTACCACGGGACAGGGGGCGTCGGGGGCTTTCTTT
TRBV20-1	TRBD1	many	TRBJ1-5	CSARDLPGGSNQPQHF	TGCAGTGCTAGAGATCTCCCAGGGGGCAGCAATCAGCCCCAGCATTTT
TRBV30	NA	few	TRBJ2-2	CAWSARLAASNTGELFF	TGTGCCTGGAGTGCGCGGCTAGCTGCATCAAACACCGGGGAGCTGTTTTTT
TRBV7-2	NA	few	TRBJ1-5	CASSSSRQQPQHF	TGTGCCAGCAGCTCGAGCAGACAGCAGCCCCAGCATTTT
TRBV20-1	NA	many	TRBJ2-3	CSARSYPTDTQYF	TGCAGTGCTAGGTCTTACCCCACAGATACGCAGTATTTT
TRBV20-1	NA	NA	TRBJ1-4	CSAREGNSLNEKLFF	TGCAGTGCTAGAGAGGGAAACAGCTTAAATGAAAAACTGTTTTTT
TRBV5-1	NA	few	TRBJ1-1	CASSLPLDGEAFF	TGCGCCAGCAGTCTCCCCTTGGACGGTGAAGCTTTCTTT
TRBV7-6	NA	few	TRBJ2-5	CASSRPGETQYF	TGTGCCAGCAGCCGACCGGGGGAGACCCAGTACTTC
TRBV4-2	TRBD1	few	TRBJ2-1	CASSQRQGGNEQFF	TGTGCCAGCAGCCAGCGACAGGGGGGCAATGAGCAGTTCTTC
TRBV7-8	NA	many	TRBJ2-3	CASSFKDNCTDTQYF	TGTGCCAGCAGCTTCAAGGACAACTGCACAGATACGCAGTATTTT
TRBV27	NA	many	TRBJ2-7	CASRWIGSPYEQYF	TGTGCCAGCAGGTGGATTGGGTCCCCCTACGAGCAGTACTTC
TRBV5-1	NA	few	TRBJ2-1	CASSLESGSAYNEQFF	TGCGCCAGCAGCTTGGAGTCCGGGAGCGCCTACAATGAGCAGTTCTTC
TRBV5-1	NA	few	TRBJ2-5	CASTLGSGETQYF	TGCGCCAGCACCCTCGGGAGTGGAGAGACCCAGTACTTC
TRBV9	NA	few	TRBJ2-3	CASSPQGGVSTDTQYF	TGTGCCAGCAGCCCCCAAGGGGGGGTGAGCACAGATACGCAGTATTTT
TRBV12-3/TRBV12-4	NA	NA	TRBJ1-1	CASSGRGRSTEAFF	TGTGCCAGCAGTGGGAGGGGCAGGAGCACTGAAGCTTTCTTT
TRBV7-6	NA	few	TRBJ1-1	CASSLARGDTEAFF	TGTGCCAGCAGCTTAGCCCGGGGGGATACTGAAGCTTTCTTT
TRBV7-9	NA	NA	TRBJ1-5	CASSLGEMGQPQHF	TGTGCCAGCAGCTTGGGGGAGATGGGTCAGCCCCAGCATTTT